This T cell receptor beta chain was captured by sequencing in a study of technical replicates of blood from a few donors. Germline CDR1 reads SGHDN; CDR2 reads FVKESK. The CDR3 totals 15 residues. V gave up 4 bases and J gave up 4 bases, with 11 bases separating them. Produced via immunoSEQ multiplex PCR; TCRdb's table is partial and in-frame only. The table lists roughly 76,000 clones, 80% to 90% of them singletons. The source material was PBMCs. The rearrangement uses TRBV14 and TRBJ2-6; tentatively, D is TRBD1 (6 bases). This sequence was found in a human donor in good health. Some clones in this sample may be carry-over from other donors' samples. CDR3 amino acids: CASSLQGPGANVLTF. The CDR3 nucleotides read TGTGCCAGCAGCCTACAGGGTCCCGGGGCCAACGTCCTGACTTTC.